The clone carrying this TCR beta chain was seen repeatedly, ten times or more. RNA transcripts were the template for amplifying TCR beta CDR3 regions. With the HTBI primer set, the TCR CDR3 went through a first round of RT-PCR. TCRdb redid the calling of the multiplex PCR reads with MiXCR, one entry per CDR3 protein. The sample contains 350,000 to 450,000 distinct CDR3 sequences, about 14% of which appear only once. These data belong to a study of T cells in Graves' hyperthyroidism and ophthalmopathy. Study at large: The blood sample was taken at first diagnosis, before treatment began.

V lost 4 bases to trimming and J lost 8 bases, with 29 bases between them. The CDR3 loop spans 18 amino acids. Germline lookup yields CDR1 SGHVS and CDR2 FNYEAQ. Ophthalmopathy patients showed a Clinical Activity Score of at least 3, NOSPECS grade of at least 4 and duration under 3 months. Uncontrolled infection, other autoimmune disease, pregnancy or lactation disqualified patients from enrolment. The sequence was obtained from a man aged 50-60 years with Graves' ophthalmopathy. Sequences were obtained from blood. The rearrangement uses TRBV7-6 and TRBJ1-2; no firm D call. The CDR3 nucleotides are TGTGCCAGCAGCTCCTGGGGATTTCGACAACAAAAAGGGTACGGCTACACCTTC. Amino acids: CASSSWGFRQQKGYGYTF.